This TCR beta chain stems from a study of beta chain features in type 1 diabetes. Every single donor gave one heparinised blood draw, and these averaged roughly 100 mL. Sorted cells reached over 95% purity in every population. Investigators reverse transcribed all isolated RNA, so they sequenced expressed TCRB transcripts. Average reads for naive, central memory and regulatory T cell samples were roughly 3.4 million. Measured with immunoSEQ multiplex PCR; TCRdb has only the in-frame clones, and not every one. The sample has hundreds of thousands of clones, 9.6% seen once. Germline CDR1 and CDR2: LGHNT and FRNRAP. Trimming took 0 bases from V and 5 from J, leaving 17 bases between them. The CDR3 is 16 amino acids.

V is TRBV12-5 and J is TRBJ2-7; the D is unclear. Sequencing was done on a sample of naive CD4+ T cells from blood. This clonotype was obtained from a woman under 30 in good health. The CDR3 DNA reads as TGTGCTAGTGGTTTGGTACGTATGGGCACGCCCGACGAGCAGTACTTC. Its protein product is CASGLVRMGTPDEQYF.